The T cell receptor beta chain described here comes from a study of cytomegalovirus exposure and HLA in healthy donors. Points from the study as a whole: The investigators catalogued 164 TCR beta chains as cytomegalovirus-associated. TRBV6-2, TRBV6-3 and some other V segments were unresolvable in 87-base-pair reads.

This clone occurred once. Its target is not known. It was with 60 Vbeta and 13 Jbeta primers that the PCR ran. Using immunoSEQ multiplex PCR, the repertoire was profiled, and TCRdb retains in-frame clones only, with some absent. Of approximately 120,000 clones listed, approximately 85% are singletons. Germline V gene sequence: CDR1 MNHNY, CDR2 SVGAGI (reference sequence). This CDR3 spans 16 amino acids. V trimming: 0 bases; J trimming: 4 bases; junction bases outside the gene matches: 8. The chain couples TRBV6-6 to TRBJ1-1; TRBD1 aligns across 7 bases. The clonotype comes from a woman in her thirties in good health and CMV-seropositive. Sequenced sample: PBMCs. The CDR3 spells CASSYSRGTPPTEAFF. In DNA form, the CDR3 reads TGTGCCAGCAGTTACTCCAGGGGGACGCCCCCCACTGAAGCTTTCTTT.